Listed below are T cell receptor beta chains from one sample, sequenced in a study of T cell responses to AZD1222 COVID-19 vaccine. Measured with immunoSEQ multiplex PCR; TCRdb has only the in-frame clones, and not every one. The sample contains 95,000 to 150,000 clones, about 85% of which appear only once. Sequencing was performed on peripheral blood, taken on day 0 of AZD1222 vaccination. These receptors were obtained from an adult in good health. The CDR3 runs from the conserved cysteine through the conserved F or W. The D gene is left open where the match is weak. Not all rows give a size; the values are once, few, many and, for expanded clones, a class.

j_gene	v_gene	d_gene	abundance	CDR3nt	CDR3aa
TRBJ2-2	TRBV11-2	TRBD1	NA	TGTGCCAGCAGTTCAGGACAGGGGGGCACCGGGGAGCTGTTTTTT	CASSSGQGGTGELFF
TRBJ1-1	TRBV27	NA	NA	TGTGCCAGCAGTTTAGAGTATGGGAGAAGCACTTTCTTT	CASSLEYGRSTFF
TRBJ2-1	TRBV29-1	NA	NA	TGCAGCGTTACCTCCTGGCGCTCCTACAATGAGCAGTTCTTC	CSVTSWRSYNEQFF
TRBJ2-1	TRBV11-2	NA	NA	TGTGCCAGCAACATTATGTCGGGGGTCTACAATGAGCAGTTCTTC	CASNIMSGVYNEQFF
TRBJ2-5	TRBV14	NA	NA	TGTGCCAGCAGCGCGAGACAGACCCAAGAGACCCAGTACTTC	CASSARQTQETQYF
TRBJ2-7	TRBV6-1	NA	NA	TGTGCCAGCAGTGAATCCGGGGTAAGCTCCTACGAGCAGTACTTC	CASSESGVSSYEQYF
TRBJ2-1	TRBV7-3	TRBD1	NA	TGTGCCAGCAGCGAACGAGGGGGCAGCTCCTACAATGAGCAGTTCTTC	CASSERGGSSYNEQFF
TRBJ1-2	TRBV7-9	NA	NA	TGTGCCAGCAGCGAGCTGGCGGGGTTCCGTGGCTACACCTTC	CASSELAGFRGYTF
TRBJ2-1	TRBV11-2	TRBD1	NA	TGTGCCAGCAGCCAGGGGGTCTCCTACAATGAGCAGTTCTTC	CASSQGVSYNEQFF
TRBJ2-1	TRBV21-1	NA	once	TGTGCCAGCAGCATGTACCTAGGAGGCCGGAATGAGCAGTTCTTC	CASSMYLGGRNEQFF
TRBJ2-7	TRBV28	NA	NA	TGTGCCAGCAGAAACTACGACAGAGATGCCTACGAGCAGTACTTC	CASRNYDRDAYEQYF
TRBJ1-3	TRBV6-5	NA	NA	TGTGCCAGCAGTCCCCAAGAGGGATCCGGAAACACCATATATTTT	CASSPQEGSGNTIYF
TRBJ1-5	TRBV28	NA	once	TGTGCCAGCAGTTTGACAGTTGAGCCCCAGCATTTT	CASSLTVEPQHF
TRBJ2-7	TRBV19	TRBD1	few	TGTGCCAGTAGCGCGGGACAGGTCTCCTACGAGCAGTACTTC	CASSAGQVSYEQYF
TRBJ1-4	TRBV6-1	NA	once	TGTGCCAGCAGTGAACCGATTGCATGGGAGAACTATTCTATGGGGGAAAAACTGTTTTTT	CASSEPIAWENYSMGEKLFF
TRBJ2-5	TRBV19	TRBD1	NA	TGTGCCAGTAGATCAAAAGACAGGGTACCGCAAGAGACCCAGTACTTC	CASRSKDRVPQETQYF
TRBJ1-1	TRBV28	NA	NA	TGTGCCAGCTCTGGACCGCCTGTTGAAGCTTTCTTT	CASSGPPVEAFF
TRBJ2-1	TRBV15	TRBD1	NA	TGTGCCACCAGCAGCATTCAGGGGGCATCCTACAATGAGCAGTTCTTC	CATSSIQGASYNEQFF
TRBJ2-7	TRBV4-2	NA	NA	TGTGCCAGCAGCCCGATAGGGGGTAATTACTACGAGCAGTACTTC	CASSPIGGNYYEQYF
TRBJ1-2	TRBV7-2	TRBD1	many	TGTGCCAGCAGCTGGGGACAGGGGGACGCTGGCTACACCTTC	CASSWGQGDAGYTF
TRBJ1-1	TRBV2	NA	NA	TGTGCCAGCAGTGAGGGGGGGCCTGAAGCTTTCTTT	CASSEGGPEAFF
TRBJ1-6	TRBV11-2	NA	NA	TGTGCCAGCAGCCCATCGAAGAGTGAAAATTCACCCCTCCACTTT	CASSPSKSENSPLHF
TRBJ2-3	TRBV30	NA	NA	TGTGCCTGGACCGTCGGGGAGATTACGCAGTATTTT	CAWTVGEITQYF
TRBJ1-5	TRBV28	NA	NA	TGTGCCAGCAGTTTTCTCCAGACCAATCAGCCCCAGCATTTT	CASSFLQTNQPQHF
TRBJ1-5	TRBV24-1	NA	NA	TGTGCCACCAGTGATTTGGGGGGAAGGGGGGGCTTCAATCAGCCCCAGCATTTT	CATSDLGGRGGFNQPQHF
TRBJ1-2	TRBV5-6	NA	few	TGTGCCAGCAGCTACAGCCCCCCGGACAGATACAATGGCTACACCTTC	CASSYSPPDRYNGYTF
TRBJ1-1	TRBV7-8	NA	once	TGTGCCAGCAGAATGGGGGTCACTGAAGCTTTCTTT	CASRMGVTEAFF
TRBJ2-7	TRBV6-5	NA	few	TGTGCCAGCAGTTACTTTTCCAGGGGGGAGGGCGAGCAGTACTTC	CASSYFSRGEGEQYF
TRBJ2-7	TRBV27	NA	NA	TGTGCCAGCAGTTTCCGGGACTCCATCCGTTACGAGCAGTACTTC	CASSFRDSIRYEQYF
TRBJ1-5	TRBV4-2	NA	NA	TGTGCCAGCAGCCAAGATGGTGTCCCTACCCAGCCCCAGCATTTT	CASSQDGVPTQPQHF
TRBJ1-1	TRBV11-2	NA	NA	TGTGCCAGCAGCTCCCCGGGGAGGGACACTGAAGCTTTCTTT	CASSSPGRDTEAFF
TRBJ2-7	TRBV5-1	NA	NA	TGCGCCAGCAGTGGCGGGGACCGGTCTTACGAGCAGTACTTC	CASSGGDRSYEQYF
TRBJ1-4	TRBV9	NA	once	TGTGCCAGCAGCGCCGGCGTTGGACAGACCTATAATGAAAAACTGTTTTTT	CASSAGVGQTYNEKLFF
TRBJ2-7	TRBV3-1/TRBV3-2	NA	NA	TGTGCCAGCAGCCAAGATGGAAGCTCCTACGAGCAGTACTTC	CASSQDGSSYEQYF
TRBJ1-2	TRBV30	NA	NA	TGTGCCTGGAGCCCACCTTGGGGGGGCTACACCTTC	CAWSPPWGGYTF
TRBJ1-5	TRBV6-5	NA	few	TGTGCCAGCAGGCCGATTCTGGGCAATCAGCCCCAGCATTTT	CASRPILGNQPQHF
TRBJ1-1	TRBV6-1	NA	once	TGTGCCAGCAGTGAATCCGGACGGATGAACACTGAAGCTTTCTTT	CASSESGRMNTEAFF
TRBJ1-3	TRBV4-1	NA	NA	TGCGCCAGCAGCCATCCCCAAGAGCCGGGCACGGGAAACACCATATATTTT	CASSHPQEPGTGNTIYF
TRBJ1-1	TRBV29-1	NA	NA	TGCAGCGTGAGCCAAGTGATCGCTTTCTTT	CSVSQVIAFF
TRBJ2-1	TRBV7-9	TRBD1	NA	TGTGCCAGTAATAGGCCAGGGGGAGAAGAGCAGTTCTTC	CASNRPGGEEQFF
TRBJ1-5	TRBV27	TRBD1	NA	TGTGCCAGCAGTTTATCCTACAGGGGTTCCAATCAGCCCCAGCATTTT	CASSLSYRGSNQPQHF
TRBJ1-2	TRBV28	NA	NA	TGTGCCAGCAGTAAACCTCGTGCGATAAACTATGGCTACACCTTC	CASSKPRAINYGYTF
TRBJ1-6	TRBV27	NA	NA	TGTGCCAGCAGTCCCGGACGGGCACCCCTCCACTTT	CASSPGRAPLHF
TRBJ2-3	TRBV12-3/TRBV12-4	NA	NA	TGTGCCAGCAGGCGCCTCAGCACAGATACGCAGTATTTT	CASRRLSTDTQYF
TRBJ2-7	TRBV28	TRBD2	NA	TGTGCCAGCAGTTCCCTGACTAGCGGGGGCTACGAGCAGTACTTC	CASSSLTSGGYEQYF